This record covers a single T cell receptor (beta chain). The data originate from a study of patients and donors after allogeneic stem cell transplantation. TCRdb reprocessed the RT-PCR reads via MiXCR and lists one record per CDR3 protein. The sample carries about a million distinct CDR3 sequences, roughly 18% recorded once. The CDR3 consists of 20 residues. The germline gives CDR1 SGHDN, CDR2 FVKESK. V was clipped by 2 bases and J by 0 bases; unmatched bases: 17. This chain links TRBV14 with TRBJ1-1, with TRBD1 matching 8 bases. This TCR was recovered from a human donor who was either an allogeneic HSCT recipient or a stem cell or donor lymphocyte infusion donor (not recorded which). It is not recorded whose cells these are; they may come from a transplant donor. The sequenced sample was blood, either unsorted or a sorted T cell fraction (not recorded which). Here the CDR3 reads CASSQPYSDRAGALNTEAFF. The CDR3 nucleotides read TGTGCCAGCAGCCAACCCTATTCGGACAGGGCAGGCGCCTTGAACACTGAAGCTTTCTTT.